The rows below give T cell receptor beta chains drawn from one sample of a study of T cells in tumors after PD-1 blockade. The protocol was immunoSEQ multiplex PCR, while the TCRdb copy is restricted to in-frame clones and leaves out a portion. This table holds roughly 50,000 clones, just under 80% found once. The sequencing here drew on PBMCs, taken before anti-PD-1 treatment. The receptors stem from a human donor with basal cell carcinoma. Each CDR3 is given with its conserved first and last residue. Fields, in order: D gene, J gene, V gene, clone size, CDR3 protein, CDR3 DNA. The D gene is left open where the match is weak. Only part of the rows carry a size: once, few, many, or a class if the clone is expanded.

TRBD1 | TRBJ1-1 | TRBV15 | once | CATSRGTGGTEAFF | TGTGCCACCAGCAGAGGTACAGGGGGCACTGAAGCTTTCTTT
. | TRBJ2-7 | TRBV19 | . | CASSSRNYGSYEQYF | TGTGCCAGTAGTTCTAGAAACTACGGCTCCTACGAGCAGTACTTC
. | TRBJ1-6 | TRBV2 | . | CASSVQPPNLHF | TGTGCCAGCAGTGTCCAGCCCCCAAATCTCCACTTT
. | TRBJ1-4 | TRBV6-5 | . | CASRTGGSGEKLFF | TGTGCCAGCAGAACCGGGGGATCGGGTGAAAAACTGTTTTTT
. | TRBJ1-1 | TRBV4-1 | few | CASSQDRSSLVEAFF | TGCGCCAGCAGCCAAGATCGTAGCAGTCTCGTTGAAGCTTTCTTT
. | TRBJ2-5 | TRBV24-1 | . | CATRRGAQETQYF | TGTGCCACGAGAAGGGGGGCCCAAGAGACCCAGTACTTC
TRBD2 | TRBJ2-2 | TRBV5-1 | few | CASSPGGLGTGELFF | TGCGCCAGCAGCCCGGGGGGGCTAGGCACCGGGGAGCTGTTTTTT
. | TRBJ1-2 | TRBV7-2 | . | CASSTDGFGGYTF | TGTGCCAGCAGCACGGACGGGTTCGGGGGCTACACCTTC
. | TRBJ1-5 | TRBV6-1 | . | CASSEGHSNQPQHF | TGTGCCAGCAGTGAGGGACACAGCAATCAGCCCCAGCATTTT
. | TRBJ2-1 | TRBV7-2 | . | CASSLRLGGAHNEQFF | TGTGCCAGCAGCTTAAGGTTGGGGGGGGCCCACAATGAGCAGTTCTTC
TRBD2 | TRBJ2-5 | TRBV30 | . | CAWSSGVGETQYF | TGTGCCTGGTCTAGCGGGGTCGGGGAGACCCAGTACTTC
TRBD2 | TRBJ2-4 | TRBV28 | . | CASTWGGAKNIQYF | TGTGCCAGCACCTGGGGAGGGGCCAAAAACATTCAGTACTTC
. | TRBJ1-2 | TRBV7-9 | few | CASSLADGYGYTF | TGTGCCAGCAGCTTAGCCGACGGCTATGGCTACACCTTC
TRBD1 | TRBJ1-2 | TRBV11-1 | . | CASSTGGSAYGYTF | TGTGCCAGCAGCACAGGGGGCTCAGCTTATGGCTACACCTTC
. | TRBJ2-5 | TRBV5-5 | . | CASSSLTQETQYF | TGTGCCAGCAGCTCGTTGACCCAAGAGACCCAGTACTTC
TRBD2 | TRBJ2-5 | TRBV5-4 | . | CASSSQLAGGETQYF | TGTGCCAGCAGCTCCCAGCTAGCGGGAGGGGAGACCCAGTACTTC
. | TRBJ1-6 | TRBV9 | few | CASSLEQENSPLHF | TGTGCCAGCAGCTTGGAACAGGAAAATTCACCCCTCCACTTT
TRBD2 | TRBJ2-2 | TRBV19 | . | CASSIGASGVGTGELFF | TGTGCCAGTAGTATAGGGGCTAGCGGGGTCGGTACCGGGGAGCTGTTTTTT
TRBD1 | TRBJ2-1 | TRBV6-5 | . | CASNLGGQGVNEQFF | TGTGCCAGCAATCTAGGAGGACAGGGGGTAAATGAGCAGTTCTTC